This entry describes one T cell receptor beta chain. Which antigen it targets is not known. Per-base qualities were not stored, and no clone one base away is much larger. The data were taken from a study of blood T cell repertoires in COVID-19 (dated by TCRdb to about 2020). Regarding the research as a whole: The collaborator samples originated in the United States, Italy and Spain and spanned the acute and convalescent phases of COVID-19. The sample metadata nearly always contained a de-identified subject ID, COVID-19 status, age in years and sex. Deeply sampled blood TCRbeta repertoires from subjects exposed to, actively infected with, or recovered from COVID-19 were included in the dataset. A freely available public database, intended as a resource for researchers studying the immune response to SARS-CoV-2, is where the repertoires were released. The material from the prospective study consisted of cDNA or gDNA derived from T cells, B-cell-depleted T cells, or PBMCs. The samples were drawn from two sources: the first 160 participants of the ongoing ImmuneRACE study, and fewer than 1,500 subjects contributed by 6 global collaborators. Where available, HLA class I and class II types were taken from metadata supplied by the sample provider and were not determined by assay-based typing.

TCRbeta CDR3 regions were amplified from genomic DNA by means of the immunoSEQ Assay, a bias-controlled multiplex PCR. As for the authors' bioinformatics: Nucleated cell counts per sample were estimated from amplification of reference gene primers within the assay. Sequence reads were collapsed and filtered to measure the absolute abundance of every unique TCRbeta CDR3 rearrangement. For each sample, productive Simpson clonality was calculated as the square root of Simpson's diversity index over productive rearrangements. TCRdb took this table from immuneACCESS and kept in-frame rearrangements with V and J called. Such tables lack part of the clones; where checked against another copy, unresolved V genes explain under half of the gap, and the rest is unexplained. The V and J calls and clone size are taken from that table; D and trimming were inferred from the DNA. Present in this sample are just over 95,000 clones, less than 95% of which were seen just once. 1.5% to 2% of the sample is taken by the ten largest.

The collaborating institutions used their own protocols to collect whole blood in K2EDTA tubes. For TCRbeta analysis, collaborators shipped samples as frozen whole blood, isolated PBMCs, or DNA extracted from either of those sample types. Including cysteine and phenylalanine, the CDR3 has 13 amino acids. Left in the record is the CDR3 DNA by itself, 39 bases read in frame from the first base. V loses 2 bases of germline sequence and J loses 0 bases, and the interval between the two ends is 7 bases. From a lookup of the germline V gene (reference sequence), CDR1 and CDR2 are GTSNPN and SVGIG. Overall study results and their limits: How much clinical and demographic metadata was included differed by source and by participant, and the metadata was provided uncurated.

The sample comprised peripheral blood. The receptor was derived from a man aged 55 to 69 with acute or convalescent COVID-19. The chain is made from TRBV30 and TRBJ1-1; the D gene remains uncertain. The DNA sequence follows: TGTGCCTGGAGTACATCCATGAACACTGAAGCTTTCTTT. It translates as CAWSTSMNTEAFF.